The clone carrying this T cell receptor beta chain was detected only once. Its antigen is still unknown. This sample stems from a study of shared clonotypes between healthy human individuals. Study information: The plates for each donor numbered three CD4 naive, three CD4 memory, two CD8 naive and one CD8 memory.

Trimming cost V 3 bases and J 5 bases, with 18 bases left between them. In germline, CDR1 is SGDLS, CDR2 YYNGEE. The CDR3 runs 15 residues. It was CD45RO-negative cells, positively selected for CCR7, that made up naive CD8 cells, with terminally differentiated effector memory CD45RA+ cells excluded. The protocol was immunoSEQ multiplex PCR, while the TCRdb copy is restricted to in-frame clones and leaves out a portion. The sample lists millions of clones, about 92% occurring once. Study conclusions and caveats: A reduction in generation probabilities was seen for non-shared clonotypes relative to those shared by all four donors. The rarefaction results pointed to incomplete sorted-subset sequencing despite large depth.

Sequenced material: naive CD8+ T cells from PBMCs. This TCR derives from a man aged 18-30 years in good health. Some clones in this sample may be carry-over from other donors' samples. This chain links TRBV9 with TRBJ2-7; TRBD1 might be the D (5 bases). The CDR3 protein is CASSARTSGSNEQYF. The CDR3 coding sequence is TGTGCCAGCAGCGCCCGAACCTCAGGGTCCAACGAGCAGTACTTC.